This T cell receptor (beta chain) was recorded in a study of blood T cell repertoires in COVID-19 (dated by TCRdb to about 2020). For the study in its entirety: Collaborator samples came from the United States, Italy and Spain and covered acute and convalescent phases of COVID-19. The prospective study material was composed of cDNA or gDNA derived from T cells, B-cell-depleted T cells, or PBMCs. Subjects who had been exposed to COVID-19, were actively infected with it, or had recovered from it provided the deeply sampled blood TCRbeta repertoires that made up the dataset. A freely available public database, intended as a resource for researchers studying the immune response to SARS-CoV-2, is where the repertoires were released. The samples were drawn from the first 160 participants of the ongoing ImmuneRACE study and from 1,254 subjects provided by 6 global collaborators. Nearly every sample came with metadata listing a de-identified subject ID, COVID-19 status, age in years and sex. Where available, HLA class I and class II types were obtained from metadata supplied by the sample provider rather than from assay-based typing.

For this clone: The antigen it binds to is not known. No base qualities exist here, and no much larger clone lies one base off it.

Enrolling through a virtual design, the prospective study's participants ranged in age from roughly 18 to 95 years and lived across about two dozen United States geographic areas. In the prospective study, cohorts were assigned on the basis of participant-reported clinical history obtained from a screening survey and a study questionnaire. ImmuneRACE Cohort 3 recovered participants were defined by two consecutive negative NP/OP PCR tests, healthcare professional clearance, or symptom resolution. Each participant in the prospective study had whole blood, serum and a nasopharyngeal or oropharyngeal swab collected by mobile phlebotomists. Prospective study participants could optionally give additional blood draws and questionnaires over a roughly 2-month period. Blood samples from the prospective study were shipped frozen or at room temperature prior to DNA extraction. Beyond this particular receptor, the publication reports: The quantity of clinical and demographic metadata differed by source and by participant and was supplied without curation.

Germline trimming amounts to 7 bases on V and 4 bases on J, with 9 as the count of junction bases outside the gene matches. Measured from the cysteine to the phenylalanine, the CDR3 is 15 residues long. The entry retains the CDR3 DNA only, 45 bases that are in frame from base 1. Based on the germline V gene, the CDR1 and CDR2 sequences are SGHNT and YENEEA. TCRbeta CDR3 regions were amplified from genomic DNA by means of the immunoSEQ Assay, a bias-controlled multiplex PCR. Per the original workflow: The number of nucleated cells in each sample was estimated by amplification of reference gene primers within the assay. To quantify the absolute abundance of each unique TCRbeta CDR3 rearrangement, sequence reads were collapsed and filtered. For each sample, productive Simpson clonality was calculated as the square root of Simpson's diversity index across productive rearrangements. TCRdb retrieved this table from immuneACCESS and kept in-frame rearrangements only. Not all clones are present; in checked studies, unresolved V genes account for under half, and no reason is known for the remainder. Clone size and the V and J calls come from that table; the DNA yielded D and trimming. The sample includes 150,000 to 200,000 clones, with around 90% observed a single time. Jointly, the top ten make up about 2.3% of the sample.

What was sequenced was PBMCs or T cells enriched from blood (not recorded which). The source of this sequence is a woman in her twenties or thirties who had recovered from COVID-19. The chain is assembled from TRBV11-3 and TRBJ1-4, with TRBD1 matching 7 junction bases. The nucleotide sequence is TGTGCCAGCAATGCCGGGACAGAACATAATGAAAAACTGTTTTTT. Its protein is CASNAGTEHNEKLFF. Supplemented by the reference TRBV11-3 and TRBJ1-4 proteins around the CDR3, the complete variable domain is EAGVVQSPRYKIIEKKQPVAFWCNPISGHNTLYWYLQNLGQGPELLIRYENEEAVDDSQLPKDRFSAERLKGVDSTLKIQPAELGDSAVYLCASNAGTEHNEKLFFGSGTQLSVL.